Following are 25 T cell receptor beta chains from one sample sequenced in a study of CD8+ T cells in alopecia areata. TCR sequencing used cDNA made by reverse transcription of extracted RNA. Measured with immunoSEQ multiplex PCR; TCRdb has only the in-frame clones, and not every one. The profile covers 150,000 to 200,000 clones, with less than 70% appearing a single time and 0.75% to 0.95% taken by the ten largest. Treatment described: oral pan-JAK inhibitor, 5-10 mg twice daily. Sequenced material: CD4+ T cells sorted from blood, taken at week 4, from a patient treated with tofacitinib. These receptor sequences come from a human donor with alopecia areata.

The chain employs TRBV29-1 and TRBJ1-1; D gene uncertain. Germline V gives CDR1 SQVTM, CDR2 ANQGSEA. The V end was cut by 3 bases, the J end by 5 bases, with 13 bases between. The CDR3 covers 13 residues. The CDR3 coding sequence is TGCAGCGTTGATTTAGGGCGAGGGACTGAAGCTTTCTTT. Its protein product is CSVDLGRGTEAFF.

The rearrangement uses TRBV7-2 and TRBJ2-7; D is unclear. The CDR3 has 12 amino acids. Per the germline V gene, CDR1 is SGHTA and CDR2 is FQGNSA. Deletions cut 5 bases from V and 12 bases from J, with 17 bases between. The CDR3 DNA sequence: TGTGCCAGCAGCCCCGATGTAGGAGCGTGGTACTTC. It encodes CASSPDVGAWYF.

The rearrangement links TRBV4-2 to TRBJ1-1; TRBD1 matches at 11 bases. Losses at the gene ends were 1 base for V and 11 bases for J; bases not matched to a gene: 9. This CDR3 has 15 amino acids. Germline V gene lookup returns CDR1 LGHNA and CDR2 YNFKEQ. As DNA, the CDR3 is TGTGCCAGCAGCCAAGGGTCCCGGACAGGGGGCTCGGCTTTCTTT. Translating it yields CASSQGSRTGGSAFF.

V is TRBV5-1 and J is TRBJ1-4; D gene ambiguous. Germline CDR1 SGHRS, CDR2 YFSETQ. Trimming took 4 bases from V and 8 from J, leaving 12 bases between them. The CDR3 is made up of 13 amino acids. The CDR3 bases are TGCGCCAGCAGCCCCGGGTTTGGAGAAAAACTGTTTTTT. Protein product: CASSPGFGEKLFF.

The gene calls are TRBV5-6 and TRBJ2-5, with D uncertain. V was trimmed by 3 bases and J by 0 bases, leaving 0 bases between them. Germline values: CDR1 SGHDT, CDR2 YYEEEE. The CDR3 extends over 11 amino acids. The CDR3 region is CASSYQETQYF. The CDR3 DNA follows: TGTGCCAGCAGCTACCAAGAGACCCAGTACTTC.

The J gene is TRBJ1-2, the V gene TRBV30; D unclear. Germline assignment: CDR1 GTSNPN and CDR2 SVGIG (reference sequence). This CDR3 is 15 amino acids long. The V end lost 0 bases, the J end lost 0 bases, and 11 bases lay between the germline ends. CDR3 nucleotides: TGTGCCTGGAGTGTAGCGCACGGCTCTAACTATGGCTACACCTTC. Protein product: CAWSVAHGSNYGYTF.

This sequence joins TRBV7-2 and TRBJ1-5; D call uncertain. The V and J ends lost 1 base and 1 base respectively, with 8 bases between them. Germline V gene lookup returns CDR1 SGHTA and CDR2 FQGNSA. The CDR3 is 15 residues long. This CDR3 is CASSLDPSSNQPQHF. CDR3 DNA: TGTGCCAGCAGCTTAGACCCGTCGAGCAATCAGCCCCAGCATTTT.

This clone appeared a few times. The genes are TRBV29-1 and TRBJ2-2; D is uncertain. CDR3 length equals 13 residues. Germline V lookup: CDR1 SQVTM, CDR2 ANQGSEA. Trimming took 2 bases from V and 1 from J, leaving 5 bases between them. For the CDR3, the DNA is TGCAGCGTTGAAAACAGGAACACCGGGGAGCTGTTTTTT. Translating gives CSVENRNTGELFF.

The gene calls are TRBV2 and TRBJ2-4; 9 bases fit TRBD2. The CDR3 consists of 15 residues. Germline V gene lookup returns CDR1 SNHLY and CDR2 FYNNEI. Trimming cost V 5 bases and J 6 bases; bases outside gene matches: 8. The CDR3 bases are TGTGCCAGCAGTTCCGGGACTAGCAGTCGAAACATTCAGTACTTC. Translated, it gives CASSSGTSSRNIQYF.

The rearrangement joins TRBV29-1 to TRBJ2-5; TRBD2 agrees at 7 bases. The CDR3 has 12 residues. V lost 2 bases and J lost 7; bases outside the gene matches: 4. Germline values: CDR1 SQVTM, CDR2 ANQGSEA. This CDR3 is CSVEWGGGTQYF. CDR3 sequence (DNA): TGCAGCGTTGAATGGGGCGGGGGGACCCAGTACTTC.

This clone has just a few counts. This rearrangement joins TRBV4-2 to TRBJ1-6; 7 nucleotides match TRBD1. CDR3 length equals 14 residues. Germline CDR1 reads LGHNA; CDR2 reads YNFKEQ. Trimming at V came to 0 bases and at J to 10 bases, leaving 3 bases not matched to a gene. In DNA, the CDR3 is TGTGCCAGCAGCCAAGACAGGGGGGACTCACCCCTCCACTTT. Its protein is CASSQDRGDSPLHF.

The CDR3 loop is CASSQTLNTEAFF. CDR3 coding DNA: TGTGCCAGCAGCCAAACACTGAACACTGAAGCTTTCTTT. The V and J genes are TRBV7-3 and TRBJ1-1; D not certain. CDR1 and CDR2 (germline): SGHTA, FQGTGA. The ends were cut back, 5 bases at V and 0 bases at J, with 7 bases in the middle. CDR3 size: 13 residues.

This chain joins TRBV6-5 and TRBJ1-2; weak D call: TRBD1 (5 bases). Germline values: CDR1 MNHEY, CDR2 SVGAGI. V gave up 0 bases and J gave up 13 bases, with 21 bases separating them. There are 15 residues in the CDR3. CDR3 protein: CASSYSIGAGTAGTF. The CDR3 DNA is TGTGCCAGCAGTTACTCGATTGGGGCCGGAACAGCGGGCACCTTC.

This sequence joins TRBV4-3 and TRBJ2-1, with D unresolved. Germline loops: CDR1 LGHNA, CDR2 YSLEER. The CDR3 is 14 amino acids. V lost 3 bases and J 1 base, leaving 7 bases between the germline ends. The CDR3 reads CASSHGPSYNEQFF. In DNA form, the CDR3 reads TGCGCCAGCAGCCACGGGCCGTCCTACAATGAGCAGTTCTTC.

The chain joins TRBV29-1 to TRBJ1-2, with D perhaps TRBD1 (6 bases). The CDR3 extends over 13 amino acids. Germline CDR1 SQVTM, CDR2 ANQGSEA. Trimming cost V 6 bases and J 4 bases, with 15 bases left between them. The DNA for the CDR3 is TGCAGCGTCCAGGGGCTAAGTGGCTATGGCTACACCTTC. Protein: CSVQGLSGYGYTF.

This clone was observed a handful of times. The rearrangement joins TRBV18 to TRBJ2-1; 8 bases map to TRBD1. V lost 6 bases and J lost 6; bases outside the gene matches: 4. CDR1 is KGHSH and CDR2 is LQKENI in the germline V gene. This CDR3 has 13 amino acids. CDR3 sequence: CASSLDRGNEQFF. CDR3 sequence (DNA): TGTGCCAGCTCCCTCGACAGGGGCAATGAGCAGTTCTTC.

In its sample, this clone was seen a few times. The CDR3 DNA follows: TGCGCCAGCAGCCAAGATCCTAGCGGGGGCACAGATACGCAGTATTTT. Translation: CASSQDPSGGTDTQYF. The gene calls are TRBV4-1 and TRBJ2-3, with 9 bases that match TRBD2. The V gene end was trimmed by 0 bases and the J gene end by 1 base; junction bases not matched to a gene: 2. The CDR3 is 16 residues long. The germline CDR1 and CDR2 sequences are MGHRA and YSYEKL.

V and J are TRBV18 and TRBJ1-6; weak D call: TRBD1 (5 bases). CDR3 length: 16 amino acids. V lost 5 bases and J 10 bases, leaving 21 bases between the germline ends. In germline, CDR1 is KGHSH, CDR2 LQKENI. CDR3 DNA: TGTGCCAGCTCAAGAATACCGGGACCGGTTAAATCACCCCTCCACTTT. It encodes CASSRIPGPVKSPLHF.

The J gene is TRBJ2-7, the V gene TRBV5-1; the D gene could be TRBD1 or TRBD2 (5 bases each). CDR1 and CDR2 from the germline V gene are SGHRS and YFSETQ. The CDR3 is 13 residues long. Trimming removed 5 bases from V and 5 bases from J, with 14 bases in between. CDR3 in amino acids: CASRRDLPDEQYF. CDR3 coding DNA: TGCGCCAGCAGACGGGACCTCCCCGACGAGCAGTACTTC.

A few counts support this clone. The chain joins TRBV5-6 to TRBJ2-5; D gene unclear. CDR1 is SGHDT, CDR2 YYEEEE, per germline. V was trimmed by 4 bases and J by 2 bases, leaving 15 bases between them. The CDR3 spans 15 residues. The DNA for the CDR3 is TGTGCCAGCAGCCTATGGCACACAAGACAAGAGACCCAGTACTTC. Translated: CASSLWHTRQETQYF.

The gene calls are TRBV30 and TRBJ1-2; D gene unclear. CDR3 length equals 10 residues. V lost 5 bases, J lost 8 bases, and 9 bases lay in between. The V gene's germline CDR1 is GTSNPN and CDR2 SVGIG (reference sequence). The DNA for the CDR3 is TGTGCCTGGCGGCAGGTCGGCTACACCTTC. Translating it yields CAWRQVGYTF.

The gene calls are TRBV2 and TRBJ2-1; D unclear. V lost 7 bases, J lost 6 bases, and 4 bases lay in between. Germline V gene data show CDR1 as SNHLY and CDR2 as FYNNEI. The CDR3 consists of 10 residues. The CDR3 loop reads CASTLNEQFF. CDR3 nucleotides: TGTGCCAGCACTCTCAATGAGCAGTTCTTC.

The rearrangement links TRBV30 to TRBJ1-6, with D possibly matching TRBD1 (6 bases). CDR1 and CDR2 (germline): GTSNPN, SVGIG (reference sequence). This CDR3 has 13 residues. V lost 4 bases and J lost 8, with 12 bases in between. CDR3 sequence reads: CAWTGAGDSPLHF. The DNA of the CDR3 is TGTGCCTGGACAGGGGCTGGAGATTCACCCCTCCACTTT.

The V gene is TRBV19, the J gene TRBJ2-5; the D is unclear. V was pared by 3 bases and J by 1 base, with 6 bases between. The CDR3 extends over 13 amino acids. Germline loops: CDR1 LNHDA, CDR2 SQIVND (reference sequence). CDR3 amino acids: CASSITAQETQYF. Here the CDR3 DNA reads TGTGCCAGTAGTATCACAGCCCAAGAGACCCAGTACTTC.

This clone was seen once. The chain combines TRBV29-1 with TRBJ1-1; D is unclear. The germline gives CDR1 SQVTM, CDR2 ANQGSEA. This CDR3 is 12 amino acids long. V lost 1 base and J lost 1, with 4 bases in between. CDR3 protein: CSVEGKNTEAFF. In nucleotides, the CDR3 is TGCAGCGTTGAAGGCAAGAACACTGAAGCTTTCTTT.